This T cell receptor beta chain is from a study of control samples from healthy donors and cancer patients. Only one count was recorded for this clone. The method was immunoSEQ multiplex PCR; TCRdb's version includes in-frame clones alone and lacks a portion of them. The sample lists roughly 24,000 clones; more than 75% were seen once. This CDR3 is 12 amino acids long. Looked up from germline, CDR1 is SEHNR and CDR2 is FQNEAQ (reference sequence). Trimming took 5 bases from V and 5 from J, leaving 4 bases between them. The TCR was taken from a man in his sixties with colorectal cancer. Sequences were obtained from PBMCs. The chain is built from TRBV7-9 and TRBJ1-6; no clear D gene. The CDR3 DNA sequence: TGTGCCAGCAGCCTCGATAATTCACCCCTCCACTTT. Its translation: CASSLDNSPLHF. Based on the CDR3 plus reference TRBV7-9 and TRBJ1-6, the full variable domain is DTGVSQNPRHKITKRGQNVTFRCDPISEHNRLYWYRQTLGQGPEFLTYFQNEAQLEKSRLLSDRFSAERPKGSFSTLEIQRTEQGDSAMYLCASSLDNSPLHFGNGTRLTVT.